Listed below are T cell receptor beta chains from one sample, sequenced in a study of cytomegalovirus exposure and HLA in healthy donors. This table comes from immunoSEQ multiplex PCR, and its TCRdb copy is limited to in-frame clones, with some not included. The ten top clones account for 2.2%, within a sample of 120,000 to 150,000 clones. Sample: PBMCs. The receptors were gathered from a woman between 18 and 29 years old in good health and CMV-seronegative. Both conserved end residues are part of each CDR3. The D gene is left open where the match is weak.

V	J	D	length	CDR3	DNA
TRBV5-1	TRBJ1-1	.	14	CASSTAPGNTEAFF	TGCGCCAGCAGCACGGCCCCAGGGAACACTGAAGCTTTCTTT
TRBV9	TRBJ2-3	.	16	CASSVLGREVTDTQYF	TGTGCCAGCAGCGTGTTGGGGCGGGAAGTCACAGATACGCAGTATTTT
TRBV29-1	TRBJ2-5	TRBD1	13	CSADDRGQETQYF	TGCAGCGCCGACGACAGGGGGCAGGAGACCCAGTACTTC
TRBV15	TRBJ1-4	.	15	CATSRDGGGYEKLFF	TGTGCCACCAGCAGAGACGGCGGCGGGTATGAAAAACTGTTTTTT
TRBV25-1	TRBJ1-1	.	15	CASSPSGGEWTEAFF	TGTGCCAGCAGTCCTTCTGGGGGGGAGTGGACTGAAGCTTTCTTT
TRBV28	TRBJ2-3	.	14	CASQGPSSTDTQYF	TGTGCCAGTCAGGGCCCTTCTAGCACAGATACGCAGTATTTT
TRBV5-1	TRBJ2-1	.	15	CASSLETPLYNEQFF	TGCGCCAGCAGCTTGGAAACTCCCCTCTACAATGAGCAGTTCTTC
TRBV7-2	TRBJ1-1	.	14	CASSLRRGNTEAFF	TGTGCCAGCAGCTTACGCAGGGGGAACACTGAAGCTTTCTTT
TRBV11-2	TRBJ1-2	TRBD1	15	CASSSGQVSDYGYTF	TGTGCCAGCAGCTCGGGACAGGTATCGGACTATGGCTACACCTTC
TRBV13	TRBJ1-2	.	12	CASSRSDYGYTF	TGTGCCAGCAGCCGTTCAGACTATGGCTACACCTTC
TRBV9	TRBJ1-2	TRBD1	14	CASSDRQGSSGYTF	TGTGCCAGCAGCGACAGACAGGGTTCGAGTGGCTACACCTTC
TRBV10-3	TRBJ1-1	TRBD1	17	CAISPQLPGTGTFGAFF	TGTGCCATCAGTCCGCAACTACCCGGGACAGGGACCTTTGGTGCTTTCTTT
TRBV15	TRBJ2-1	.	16	CATSRDLTRGGNEQFF	TGTGCCACCAGCAGAGATCTGACTAGAGGTGGGAATGAGCAGTTCTTC
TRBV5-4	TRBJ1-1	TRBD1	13	CASSFDRGAEAFF	TGTGCCAGCAGCTTCGACAGGGGAGCTGAAGCTTTCTTT
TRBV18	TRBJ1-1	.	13	CAGSDSMNTEAFF	TGTGCGGGCTCCGACAGCATGAACACTGAAGCTTTCTTT
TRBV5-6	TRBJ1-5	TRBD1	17	CASSLVGGGGSNQPQHF	TGTGCCAGCAGCTTGGTAGGGGGCGGAGGAAGCAATCAGCCCCAGCATTTT
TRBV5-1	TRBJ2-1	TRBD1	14	CASSPGQARNEQFF	TGCGCCAGCAGCCCTGGACAGGCTAGGAATGAGCAGTTCTTC
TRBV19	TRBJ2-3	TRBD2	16	CASSMVLAGGTDTQYF	TGTGCCAGTAGTATGGTTCTAGCGGGAGGGACAGATACGCAGTATTTT
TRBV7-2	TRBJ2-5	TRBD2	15	CASSLRAGGPETQYF	TGTGCCAGCAGCTTAAGGGCGGGAGGGCCAGAGACCCAGTACTTC
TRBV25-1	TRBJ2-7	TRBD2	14	CASSATSGTDEQYF	TGTGCCAGCAGTGCAACTAGCGGGACAGACGAGCAGTACTTC
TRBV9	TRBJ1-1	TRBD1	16	CASSVGNGQVNTEAFF	TGTGCCAGCAGCGTAGGTAACGGACAGGTGAACACTGAAGCTTTCTTT
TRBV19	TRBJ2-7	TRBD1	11	CATTGAYEQYF	TGTGCTACGACAGGGGCCTACGAGCAGTACTTC
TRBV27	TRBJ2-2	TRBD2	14	CASSFLAGAGELFF	TGTGCCAGCAGTTTTCTAGCGGGAGCCGGGGAGCTGTTTTTT
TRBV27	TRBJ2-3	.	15	CASSLAGLSTDTQYF	TGTGCCAGCAGTTTAGCCGGACTGAGCACAGATACGCAGTATTTT
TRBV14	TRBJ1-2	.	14	CASSQEGRGYGYTF	TGTGCCAGCAGCCAAGAGGGCAGGGGCTATGGCTACACCTTC
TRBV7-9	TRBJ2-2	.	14	CASSLAAGTGELFF	TGTGCCAGCAGCTTAGCGGCGGGTACCGGGGAGCTGTTTTTT
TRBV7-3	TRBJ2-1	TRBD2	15	CASSPNSGAYNEQFF	TGTGCCAGCAGCCCTAATAGCGGGGCCTACAATGAGCAGTTCTTC
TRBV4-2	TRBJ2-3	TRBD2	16	CASSQGGGRVTDTQYF	TGTGCCAGCAGCCAAGGGGGCGGGAGGGTCACAGATACGCAGTATTTT
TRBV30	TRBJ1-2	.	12	CAWSFVDYGYTF	TGTGCCTGGAGTTTCGTCGACTATGGCTACACCTTC
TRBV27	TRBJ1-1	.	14	CASSLFPGNTEAFF	TGTGCCAGCAGTTTATTCCCGGGGAACACTGAAGCTTTCTTT